Here is one TCR beta chain with its context. No antigen is known for it. The data were obtained in a study of lymphopenia after photon versus proton radiotherapy. The study, taken as a whole, reports: Post-nadir diversity loss with photons came from oligoclonal expansion, particularly CD8+ Temra cells. Under photons, naive T cells and diversity fell while effector/memory populations rose. Post-nadir TCR diversity decline inversely tracked overall survival among those who died.

Assay: immunoSEQ multiplex PCR; the TCRdb copy retains only in-frame clones and omits some. The sample yields some 170,000 clones, 70% to 90% seen once. This TCR derives from a man aged 50-60 years with gastric cancer. The source was peripheral blood, collected from a patient treated with photon-based radiotherapy.

The CDR3 spells CASSLNGPDNEKLFF. CDR3 coding DNA: TGTGCCAGCAGCTTAAACGGGCCGGATAATGAAAAACTGTTTTTT. The rearrangement uses TRBV7-9 and TRBJ1-4; the D is unclear. This CDR3 comprises 15 residues. The V gene lost 2 bases and the J gene lost 4 bases, with 11 bases spanning the gap. CDR1 and CDR2 (germline): SEHNR, FQNEAQ (reference sequence).